The TCR beta chain under discussion was sequenced for a study of identical twins. Template switching added a universal primer binding site, and final cDNA carried unique molecular identifiers. TCRdb ran MiXCR on the 5' RACE reads and lists one entry per CDR3 protein. Of approximately 890,000 distinct CDR3 sequences detected, 10% to 15% appear once; the ten largest clones hold around 1.5%. CDR3 length: 16 residues. Germline-derived CDR1 and CDR2 are MNHEY and SVGAGI. V dropped 0 bases and J dropped 1 base, with 11 bases sitting between them. In the case of this clonotype: What it binds is unknown.

Study-wide findings and caveats: Where beta out-of-frame sequences were concerned, excess twin sharing was weaker.

These data were likewise used in another study, on yellow fever vaccine responses in identical twins. That publication notes: Reportedly, the T cell response mounted by twins to vaccine seemed partly convergent, partly personalized.

The chain links TRBV6-5 to TRBJ2-3, with D unresolved. Sequencing used PBMCs. This TCR came from a young woman in good health. The CDR3: CASSYSMGSGTDTQYF. CDR3 bases: TGTGCCAGCAGTTACTCGATGGGATCAGGCACAGATACGCAGTATTTT.